This TCR beta chain is drawn from a study of siplizumab effects on memory and regulatory T cells. Approximately 10^5 TCR templates were measured in each sample. Assay: immunoSEQ multiplex PCR; the TCRdb copy retains only in-frame clones and omits some. This table holds 70,000 to 100,000 clones, roughly 96% found once. The ends lost 5 bases at V and 5 bases at J; junction bases unmatched: 5. Germline CDR1 and CDR2: SEHNR and FQNEAQ (reference sequence). This CDR3 is built from 14 residues. The study's findings and limits: Left unconfirmed was the suppressive function of proliferating Tregs from siplizumab cultures. Poor capture below about 10^-5 frequency left most alloreactive clones unmapped to unstimulated subsets.

Comment on this clone: Antigen: not known.

The TCR was taken from a human donor in good health. Sequenced sample: naive CD4+ T cells sorted from blood. The chain joins TRBV7-9 to TRBJ2-5, with 10 nucleotides matching TRBD2. CDR3 sequence reads: CASSPSGGFETQYF. The DNA of the CDR3 is TGTGCCAGCAGCCCTAGCGGGGGTTTCGAGACCCAGTACTTC. Looking up the rest from reference TRBV7-9 and TRBJ2-5 gives the full variable domain: DTGVSQNPRHKITKRGQNVTFRCDPISEHNRLYWYRQTLGQGPEFLTYFQNEAQLEKSRLLSDRFSAERPKGSFSTLEIQRTEQGDSAMYLCASSPSGGFETQYFGPGTRLLVL.